The present T cell receptor (beta chain) was sequenced within a study of T cell changes during pregnancy in multiple sclerosis. TCRdb's copy holds only in-frame clones and misses some; the assay was immunoSEQ multiplex PCR. The data show about 28,000 clones, under 95% seen once. This CDR3 region has 13 residues. Per germline, CDR1 GTSNPN and CDR2 SVGIG (reference sequence). With V trimmed by 5 bases and J by 8 bases, 11 bases remained unmatched. The sequence was obtained from a female donor in good health, enrolled as a control in a pregnancy study. The source was peripheral blood, collected in the first trimester of pregnancy. The rearrangement uses TRBV30 and TRBJ1-2; 7 nucleotides line up with TRBD1. The CDR3: CAWGAGGKKGYTF. The DNA of the CDR3 is TGTGCCTGGGGGGCAGGGGGAAAGAAGGGCTACACCTTC.